These 9 T cell receptor beta chains originate from one sample sequenced in a study of CD8+CD57+ T cells in acquired aplastic anemia. Genomic DNA templated the TCR beta VDJ and CDR3 profiling. TCRdb reprocessed the reads via MiXCR and lists one record per CDR3 protein. The profile covers around 140,000 distinct CDR3 sequences, with roughly two fifths appearing a single time and roughly 8.1% taken by the ten largest. Sequences were obtained from sorted CD4+, CD8+, or CD8+CD57+ T cells (not recorded which) from PBMCs. These TCRs come from a human donor in good health, serving as a control.

The chain recombines TRBV10-3 with TRBJ2-1; a possible D gene is TRBD2 (6 bases). CDR3 size: 16 residues. CDR1 ENHRY and CDR2 SYGVKD come from the germline V gene. The V end was cut by 10 bases, the J end by 0 bases, with 19 bases between. The CDR3 loop is CASRLIGRSSYNEQFF. The CDR3 nucleotides are TGTGCCAGCAGGCTTATAGGGAGGAGCTCCTACAATGAGCAGTTCTTC.

Many counts were recorded for this clonotype. The gene calls are TRBV19 and TRBJ1-5; 11 bases match TRBD1. CDR1 LNHDA and CDR2 SQIVND come from the germline V gene (reference sequence). The length of the CDR3 is 16 residues. V lost 3 bases and J lost 3; bases outside the gene matches: 4. The CDR3 nucleotides are TGTGCCAGTAGTATCCGGACAGGGGGCTCCAATCAGCCCCAGCATTTT. As protein: CASSIRTGGSNQPQHF.

The rearrangement joins TRBV5-4 to TRBJ2-5, with a tentative D call TRBD2 (6 bases). The CDR3 has 16 residues. V was clipped by 0 bases and J by 1 base, with 13 bases between them. The germline V gene has CDR1 SGHNT and CDR2 YYREEE (reference sequence). The CDR3 region is CASSLAVVSGQETQYF. CDR3 nucleotide sequence: TGTGCCAGCAGCTTGGCCGTCGTTAGCGGCCAAGAGACCCAGTACTTC.

This clonotype was found a few times. The CDR3 region is CAWSGTGRTDTQYF. In nucleotides, the CDR3 is TGTGCCTGGAGTGGTACGGGGAGGACAGATACGCAGTATTTT. The V gene is TRBV30, the J gene TRBJ2-3, with D possibly matching TRBD2 (6 bases). CDR1 is GTSNPN, CDR2 SVGIG, per germline (reference sequence). V was pared by 1 base and J by 3 bases, with 11 bases between. The CDR3 loop spans 14 amino acids.

There are many counts of this clonotype. This chain joins TRBV10-3 and TRBJ2-5; a weak D match, TRBD2 (5 bases). Trimming left V 4 bases short and J 5 bases short, with 14 bases between. Germline V CDR1 and CDR2: ENHRY, SYGVKD. This CDR3 contains 14 residues. The DNA for the CDR3 is TGTGCCATCAGTGTCAGCGAGAGGGCTGAGACCCAGTACTTC. Amino acids: CAISVSERAETQYF.

This clonotype was seen repeatedly, ten times or more. V is TRBV10-3 and J is TRBJ2-1, with TRBD2 matching over 9 bases. Germline V CDR1 and CDR2: ENHRY, SYGVKD. The V gene end was trimmed by 0 bases and the J gene end by 2 bases; junction bases not matched to a gene: 2. CDR3 length equals 16 residues. The CDR3 DNA reads as TGTGCCATCAGTGAGTCCCAGCGGGGGGCCTACAATGAGCAGTTCTTC. Translating it yields CAISESQRGAYNEQFF.

This rearrangement joins TRBV13 to TRBJ2-7; 8 bases are shared with TRBD1. Per germline, CDR1 PRHDT and CDR2 FYEKMQ (reference sequence). V lost 2 bases to trimming and J lost 5 bases; unmatched junction nucleotides: 2. The CDR3 has 13 residues. In nucleotides, the CDR3 is TGTGCCAGCAGCTTATCGACAGGGGACGAGCAGTACTTC. Protein product: CASSLSTGDEQYF.

The rearrangement joins TRBV19 to TRBJ2-7, with 11 bases matching TRBD1. CDR1 LNHDA and CDR2 SQIVND come from the germline V gene (reference sequence). The trim removed 9 bases at V and 2 bases at J, leaving 3 bases unmatched. This CDR3 has 13 residues. The CDR3 nucleotides are TGTGCCAGCTGGGGACAGGGGGCCTACGAGCAGTACTTC. Translating gives CASWGQGAYEQYF.

This chain connects TRBV2 to TRBJ2-5; 9 nucleotides agree with TRBD1. The CDR3 is 15 residues long. Germline assignment: CDR1 SNHLY and CDR2 FYNNEI. V lost 4 bases and J lost 2; bases outside the gene matches: 5. The DNA of the CDR3 is TGTGCCAGCAGTGTATCGGGGACAGGGCAAGAGACCCAGTACTTC. It codes for CASSVSGTGQETQYF.